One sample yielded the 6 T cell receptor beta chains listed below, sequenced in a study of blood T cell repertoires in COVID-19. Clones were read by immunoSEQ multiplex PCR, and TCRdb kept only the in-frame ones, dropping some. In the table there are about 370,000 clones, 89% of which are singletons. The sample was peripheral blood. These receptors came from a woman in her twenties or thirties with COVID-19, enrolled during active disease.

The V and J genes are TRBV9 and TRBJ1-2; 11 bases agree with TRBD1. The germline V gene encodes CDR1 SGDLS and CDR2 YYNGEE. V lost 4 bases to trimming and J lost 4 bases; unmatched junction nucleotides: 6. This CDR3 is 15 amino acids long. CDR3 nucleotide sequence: TGTGCCAGCAGCAAAACCGGGACAGGGGGCTATGGCTACACCTTC. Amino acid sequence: CASSKTGTGGYGYTF.

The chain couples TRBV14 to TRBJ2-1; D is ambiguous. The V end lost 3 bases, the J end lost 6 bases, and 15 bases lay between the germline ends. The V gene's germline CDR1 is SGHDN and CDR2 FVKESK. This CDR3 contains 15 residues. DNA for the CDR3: TGTGCCAGCAGCCATGAAGAAGAGTATTTCAATGAGCAGTTCTTC. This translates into CASSHEEEYFNEQFF.

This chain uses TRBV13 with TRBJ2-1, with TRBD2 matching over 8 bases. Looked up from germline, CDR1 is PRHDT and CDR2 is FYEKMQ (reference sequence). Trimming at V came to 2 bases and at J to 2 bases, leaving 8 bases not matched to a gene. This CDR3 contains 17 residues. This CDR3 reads CASSLLSSGSPYNEQFF. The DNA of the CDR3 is TGTGCCAGCAGCTTATTGTCTAGCGGGTCCCCCTACAATGAGCAGTTCTTC.

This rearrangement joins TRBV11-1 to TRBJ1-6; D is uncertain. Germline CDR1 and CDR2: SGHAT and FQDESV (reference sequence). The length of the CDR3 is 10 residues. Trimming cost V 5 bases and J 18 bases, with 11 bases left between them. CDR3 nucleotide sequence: TGTGCCAGCAGCCCGGTCATTCCCCACTTT. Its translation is CASSPVIPHF.

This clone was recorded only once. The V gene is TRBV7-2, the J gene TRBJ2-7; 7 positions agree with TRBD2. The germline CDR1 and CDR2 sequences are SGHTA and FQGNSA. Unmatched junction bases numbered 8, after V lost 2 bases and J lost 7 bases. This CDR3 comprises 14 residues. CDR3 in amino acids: CASSLTGGGREQYF. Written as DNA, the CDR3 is TGTGCCAGCAGCTTAACTGGCGGCGGGAGAGAGCAGTACTTC.

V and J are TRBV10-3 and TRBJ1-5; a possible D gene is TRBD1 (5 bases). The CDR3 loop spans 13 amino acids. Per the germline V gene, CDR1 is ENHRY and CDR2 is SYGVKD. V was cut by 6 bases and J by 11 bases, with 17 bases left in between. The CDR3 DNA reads TGTGCCATCAGCACGACAGAGACTAGAGCCCAGCATTTT. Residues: CAISTTETRAQHF.